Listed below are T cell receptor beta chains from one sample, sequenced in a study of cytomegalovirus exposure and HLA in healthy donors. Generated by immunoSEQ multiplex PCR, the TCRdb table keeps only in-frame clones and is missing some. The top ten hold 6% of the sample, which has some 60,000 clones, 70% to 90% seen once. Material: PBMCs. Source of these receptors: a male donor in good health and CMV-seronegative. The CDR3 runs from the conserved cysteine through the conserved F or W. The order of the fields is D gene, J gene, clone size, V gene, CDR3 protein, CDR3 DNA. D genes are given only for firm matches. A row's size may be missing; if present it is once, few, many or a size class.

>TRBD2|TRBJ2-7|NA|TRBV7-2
CASSLGLAGGEQYF
TGTGCCAGCAGCCTCGGACTAGCGGGGGGCGAGCAGTACTTC
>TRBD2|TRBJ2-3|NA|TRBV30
CAWSILAGGTDTQYF
TGTGCCTGGAGCATACTAGCGGGGGGGACAGATACGCAGTATTTT
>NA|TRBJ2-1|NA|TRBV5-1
CASSLGQASYNEQFF
TGCGCCAGCAGCTTGGGGCAGGCTTCCTACAATGAGCAGTTCTTC
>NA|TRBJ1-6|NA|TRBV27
CASSFGGGSSYNSPLHF
TGTGCCAGCAGTTTCGGGGGGGGGAGCTCCTATAATTCACCCCTCCACTTT
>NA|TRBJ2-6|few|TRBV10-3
CATLQGLWANVLTF
TGTGCCACGCTTCAGGGTCTATGGGCCAACGTCCTGACTTTC
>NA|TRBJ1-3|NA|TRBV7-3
CASSLNGGAGNTIYF
TGTGCCAGCAGCTTAAATGGAGGGGCGGGGAACACCATATATTTT
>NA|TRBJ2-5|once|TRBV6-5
CASSYSQGYGIMYF
TGTGCCAGCAGTTACTCCCAGGGGTATGGGATAATGTACTTC
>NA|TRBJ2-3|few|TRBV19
CASSIGGFGESTDTQYF
TGTGCCAGTAGTATAGGAGGATTCGGGGAGAGCACAGATACGCAGTATTTT
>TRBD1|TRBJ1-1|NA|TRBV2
CASSGDQGATEAFF
TGTGCCAGCTCAGGGGACCAGGGGGCCACTGAAGCTTTCTTT
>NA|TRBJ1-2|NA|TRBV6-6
CASSYGRDYGYTF
TGTGCCAGCAGTTATGGCCGGGACTATGGCTACACCTTC
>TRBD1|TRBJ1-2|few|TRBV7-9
CASSLVNRGPNYGYTF
TGTGCCAGCAGCTTAGTTAACAGGGGGCCGAACTATGGCTACACCTTC
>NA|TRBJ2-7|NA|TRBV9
CASSVEQGPNEQYF
TGTGCCAGCAGCGTAGAGCAGGGGCCTAACGAGCAGTACTTC
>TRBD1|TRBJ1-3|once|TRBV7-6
CASSSYRGSGNTIYF
TGTGCCAGCAGCTCCTACAGGGGGTCTGGAAACACCATATATTTT
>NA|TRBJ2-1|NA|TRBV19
CASSVSYNEQFF
TGTGCCAGTAGCGTCTCCTACAATGAGCAGTTCTTC
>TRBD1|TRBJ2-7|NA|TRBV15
CATSPGQDRPYEQYF
TGTGCCACCAGCCCCGGACAGGACAGGCCCTACGAGCAGTACTTC
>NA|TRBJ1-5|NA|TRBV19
CASNALADYQPQHF
TGTGCCAGTAATGCATTGGCGGACTATCAACCCCAGCATTTT
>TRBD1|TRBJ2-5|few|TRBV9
CASSAGVGQGAQETQYF
TGTGCCAGCAGCGCGGGGGTGGGACAGGGGGCCCAGGAGACCCAGTACTTC
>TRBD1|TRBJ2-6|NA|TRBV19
CASGNRGTGANVLTF
TGTGCCAGTGGTAACAGGGGGACTGGGGCCAACGTCCTGACTTTC
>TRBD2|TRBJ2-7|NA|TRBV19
CASSPLRGASYEQYF
TGTGCCAGTAGTCCTCTGCGGGGGGCCTCCTACGAGCAGTACTTC
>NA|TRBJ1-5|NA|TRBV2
CASSAETIAVNQPQHF
TGTGCCAGCAGTGCAGAGACTATAGCAGTCAATCAGCCCCAGCATTTT
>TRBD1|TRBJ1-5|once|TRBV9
CASSAKGDRYQPQHF
TGTGCCAGCAGCGCCAAGGGGGACAGATATCAGCCCCAGCATTTT
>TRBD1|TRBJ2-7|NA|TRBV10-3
CAISRTGVEQYF
TGTGCCATCAGCAGGACAGGGGTCGAGCAGTACTTC
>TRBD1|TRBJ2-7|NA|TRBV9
CASSVGSGQGTYEQYF
TGTGCCAGCAGCGTAGGATCGGGACAGGGCACCTACGAGCAGTACTTC
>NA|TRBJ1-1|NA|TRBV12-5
CASGLATTPRDFTEAFF
TGTGCTAGTGGTTTGGCGACAACCCCGCGGGACTTCACTGAAGCTTTCTTT
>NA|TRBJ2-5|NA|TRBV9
CASSVAGRAGETQYF
TGTGCCAGCAGCGTAGCCGGCAGGGCCGGAGAGACCCAGTACTTC
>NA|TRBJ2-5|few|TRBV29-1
CSVDQETQYF
TGCAGCGTCGACCAAGAGACCCAGTACTTC
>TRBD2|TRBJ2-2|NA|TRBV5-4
CASSWEGGSTGELFF
TGTGCCAGCAGCTGGGAGGGAGGGAGCACCGGGGAGCTGTTTTTT
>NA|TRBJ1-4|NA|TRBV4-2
CASSQAPSQGEKLFF
TGTGCCAGCAGCCAAGCCCCTTCCCAGGGTGAAAAACTGTTTTTT